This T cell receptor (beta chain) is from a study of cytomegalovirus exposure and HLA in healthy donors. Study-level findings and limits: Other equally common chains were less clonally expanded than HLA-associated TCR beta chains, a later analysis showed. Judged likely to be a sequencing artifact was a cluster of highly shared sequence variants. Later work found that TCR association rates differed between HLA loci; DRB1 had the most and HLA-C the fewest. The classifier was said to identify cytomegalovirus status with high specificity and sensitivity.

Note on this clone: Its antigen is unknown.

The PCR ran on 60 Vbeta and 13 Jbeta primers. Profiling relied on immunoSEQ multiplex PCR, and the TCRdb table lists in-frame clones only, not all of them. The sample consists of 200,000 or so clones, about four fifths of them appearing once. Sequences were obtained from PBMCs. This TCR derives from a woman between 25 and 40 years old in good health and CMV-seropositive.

The CDR3 protein is CASSLGGQGPYEQYF. The DNA for the CDR3 is TGCGCCAGCAGCCTTGGGGGACAGGGCCCCTACGAGCAGTACTTC. This sequence joins TRBV5-1 and TRBJ2-7, with TRBD1 identical over 9 bases. Unmatched junction bases numbered 7, after V lost 4 bases and J lost 2 bases. The CDR3 length is 15 residues. The germline V gene encodes CDR1 SGHRS and CDR2 YFSETQ. Variable domain in full (rest from reference TRBV5-1 and TRBJ2-7): KAGVTQTPRYLIKTRGQQVTLSCSPISGHRSVSWYQQTPGQGLQFLFEYFSETQRNKGNFPGRFSGRQFSNSRSEMNVSTLELGDSALYLCASSLGGQGPYEQYFGPGTRLTVT.